This T cell receptor (beta chain) came from a study of T-cell reconstitution after alpha-beta-depleted transplantation in children. Study-level points and caveats: Recipient T cells and thymic progenitors that survived gave rise to the high TCRbeta diversity observed at day 60 in some patients. T-cell counts and diversity at one year following transplant were attributed mainly to newly produced T cells. Where alpha-beta T cells came from about two months after transplant was reportedly several hundred expanded graft clones.

On this clonotype: The target antigen is unknown.

Researchers prepared the TCRbeta library using unique molecular identifiers, the study reports. TCRdb fed the PCR reads into MiXCR, producing one record per CDR3 protein. Among hundreds of thousands of distinct CDR3 sequences listed, roughly a quarter were seen once. The length of the CDR3 is 16 residues. Germline V gene sequence: CDR1 ENHRY, CDR2 SYGVKD. The germline V and J ends were trimmed by 4 bases and 2 bases, with 15 bases remaining between them. The sequencing used PBMCs, mostly from graft donor cells, collected 360 days after TCRalphabeta/CD19-depleted stem cell transplant. The chain carries TRBV10-3 and TRBJ2-1, with a weak D call TRBD2 (6 bases). The clonotype comes from a female patient between 2 and 10 years old who had a stem cell transplant for congenital amegakaryocytic thrombocytopenia, so the T cells may come from the graft donor. The CDR3 is CAISVTWRETYNEQFF. The CDR3 region has the DNA TGTGCCATCAGTGTGACCTGGCGGGAAACCTACAATGAGCAGTTCTTC.